One T cell receptor (beta chain) is described in this entry. Sequencing used immunoSEQ multiplex PCR; TCRdb keeps in-frame clones, though not all of them. The sample includes roughly 55,000 clones, 60% to 80% of them seen just once. The data belong to a study of OX40 agonist ivuxolimab in advanced cancers. Trimming stripped 2 bases from V and 0 bases from J, with 6 bases between. The CDR3 sequence is 14 residues long. The germline V gene encodes CDR1 MNHEY and CDR2 SMNVEV (reference sequence). The chain couples TRBV27 to TRBJ2-3, with D unresolved. This specimen consisted of CD4+ or CD8+ T cells sorted from blood, obtained in a trial of the OX40 agonist ivuxolimab. The sequence derives from an adult with an advanced solid tumor such as melanoma, head and neck, liver or kidney cancer. This CDR3 is CASSLIGSTDTQYF. CDR3 DNA: TGTGCCAGCAGTTTAATAGGTAGCACAGATACGCAGTATTTT.